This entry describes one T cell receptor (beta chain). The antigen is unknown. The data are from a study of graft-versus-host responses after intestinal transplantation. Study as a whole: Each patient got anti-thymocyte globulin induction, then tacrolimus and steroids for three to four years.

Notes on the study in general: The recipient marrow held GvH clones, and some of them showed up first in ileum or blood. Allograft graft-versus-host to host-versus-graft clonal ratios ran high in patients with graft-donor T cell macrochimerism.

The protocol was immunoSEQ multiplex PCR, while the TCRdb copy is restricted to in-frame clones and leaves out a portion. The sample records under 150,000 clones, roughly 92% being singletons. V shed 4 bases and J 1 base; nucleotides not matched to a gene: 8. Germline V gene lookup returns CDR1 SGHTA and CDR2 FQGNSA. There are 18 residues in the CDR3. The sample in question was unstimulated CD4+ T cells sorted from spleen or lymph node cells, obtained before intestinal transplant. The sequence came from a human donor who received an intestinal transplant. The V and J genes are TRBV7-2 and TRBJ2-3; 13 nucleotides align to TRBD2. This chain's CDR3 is CASSSPTSGGAGTDTQYF. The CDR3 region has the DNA TGTGCCAGCAGCTCCCCTACTAGCGGGGGGGCCGGCACAGATACGCAGTATTTT.